These T cell receptor beta chains were read from a single sample in a study of blood T cells in healthy people across ages. TCRdb reanalysed the 5' RACE reads using MiXCR and keeps one entry per CDR3 protein. The table has hundreds of thousands of distinct CDR3 sequences, 45% to 50% seen once; the top ten hold around 32%. Sequenced sample: blood. Receptor source: a woman aged 55-70 years in good health. Both conserved end residues are part of each CDR3. Fields, in order: V gene, CDR3 protein.

TRBV7-6,CASSLEGLAGDEQYF
TRBV12-5,CASGSDGAFTDTQYF
TRBV7-9,CASSTGVNEKLFF
TRBV28,CASSLNWRDEQYF
TRBV4-1,CASSQASEQFF
TRBV7-2,CASSLAGSGFDTEAFF
TRBV5-1,CASSLSTGPLNGYTF
TRBV20-1,CSARGPLAGYEQYF
TRBV7-2,CASSRRRVSTDTQYF
TRBV4-3,CASSQGGYNERFF
TRBV7-9,CASRRDSLNGYTF
TRBV12-3/TRBV12-4,CASTPYLGGEQFF
TRBV29-1,CSSSGVAGGADTQYF
TRBV11-2,CASSGPGLIYNEQFF
TRBV7-8,CASRISPLWRDDAEQYF
TRBV10-3,CAISLANEQFF
TRBV29-1,CSVKPGQPNTEAFF
TRBV29-1,CSVGTGEAFF
TRBV29-1,CSSRPGEEAFF
TRBV6-6,CASSWPGVDNEQYF
TRBV7-2,CASSLSTTYNEQFF
TRBV5-1,CASSFPGPQDPLKAKNIQYF
TRBV20-1,CSARFTGAVAYNSPLHF
TRBV6-2/TRBV6-3,CASSYRGRQGLTEAFF
TRBV7-2,CASSLGDRRALTDTQYF
TRBV28,CASSPTGEWNIPYF
TRBV20-1,CSASQASGSTDTQYF
TRBV24-1,CATSDLDRGDTGELFF
TRBV29-1,CSVVRTPETQYF
TRBV4-3,CASSQVAGGANTGELFF
TRBV15,CATSGGGSRNDEQYF
TRBV20-1,CSARDWSLQETQYF
TRBV20-1,CSARERETEQFF
TRBV29-1,CSAVGPGNEQFF
TRBV7-3,CASSLRSSAGGNEQFF
TRBV15,CATSRDQGITNEQFF
TRBV20-1,CSARLPSGSGYNEQFF
TRBV7-2,CASIPVVGQGVYGYTF
TRBV5-1,CASSAWTSGNYNEQFF
TRBV12-3/TRBV12-4,CAIDSQVKNIQYF
TRBV29-1,CSVEVRDTQYF
TRBV24-1,CATSSRSILYF
TRBV14,CASSQVVGRREQFF
TRBV12-3/TRBV12-4,CASRTNSDPSGNTIYF
TRBV20-1,CSAPTTRSDEQFF
TRBV5-1,CASSLVWTGGVNEQFF